This entry features one TCR beta chain sequence. TCRdb reprocessed the 5' RACE reads and keeps a single row for each CDR3 protein, giving no DNA. The specimen's table records about 260,000 distinct CDR3 sequences. This sample was included in a study of T cells expressing NK-cell markers. Study background: Sequencing covered eight donors, seven HCMV-seropositive and one seronegative.

The clonotype originates from a man aged 18-30 years in good health. Sequenced sample: blood T cells: a sorted CD56 or NKG2C T cell subset, CD4+ or CD8+ T cells, or bulk PBMC T cells (not recorded which).

The CDR3 protein is CSAFRPWRVEKLFF. The chain couples TRBV20-1 to TRBJ1-4. Germline CDR1 and CDR2: DFQATT and SNEGSKA (reference sequence). CDR3 size: 14 residues.